One and the same sample provided the 30 T cell receptor beta chains below, sequenced in a study of T cell responses to AZD1222 COVID-19 vaccine. The protocol was immunoSEQ multiplex PCR, while the TCRdb copy is restricted to in-frame clones and leaves out a portion. The sample has some 140,000 clones; about 91% are singletons. The sequences come from peripheral blood, collected 28 days after the second AZD1222 dose. Every receptor here comes from an adult who received the AZD1222 COVID-19 vaccine.

J is TRBJ1-2 and V is TRBV10-3, with D tentatively TRBD1 (5 bases). CDR1 is ENHRY, CDR2 SYGVKD, per germline. Trimming stripped 6 bases from V and 4 bases from J, with 9 bases between. The CDR3 consists of 12 residues. CDR3 amino acids: CAISLDSYGYTF. CDR3 nucleotides: TGTGCCATCAGCCTTGACAGCTATGGCTACACCTTC.

The J gene is TRBJ1-4, the V gene TRBV19, with TRBD1 as a possible D gene (5 bases). There are 14 residues in the CDR3. V gave up 7 bases and J gave up 10 bases, with 19 bases separating them. Germline V gives CDR1 LNHDA, CDR2 SQIVND (reference sequence). DNA of the CDR3: TGTGCCAGTACTAACTCCGGGGCCCGCGGAAAACTGTTTTTT. It translates to CASTNSGARGKLFF.

CDR3 residues: CAIGDRGGLANTEAFF. CDR3 DNA sequence: TGTGCCATCGGAGACAGGGGTGGCCTTGCGAACACTGAAGCTTTCTTT. The chain combines TRBV10-3 with TRBJ1-1; 8 bases are a match to TRBD1. Germline V gene data show CDR1 as ENHRY and CDR2 as SYGVKD. The CDR3 extends over 16 amino acids. J was trimmed by 1 base and V by 8 bases; bases with no gene match: 12.

This clone was seen once. The genes are TRBV19 and TRBJ1-2, with TRBD1 matching over 10 bases. This CDR3 spans 14 amino acids. Trimming took 6 bases from V and 2 from J; bases not matched to a gene: 3. Germline-derived CDR1 and CDR2 are LNHDA and SQIVND (reference sequence). The chain's CDR3 is CASSETGGNYGYTF. CDR3 DNA sequence: TGTGCCAGTAGCGAGACAGGGGGCAACTATGGCTACACCTTC.

The genes are TRBV4-1 and TRBJ2-1, with a tentative D call TRBD2 (6 bases). The V end was cut by 5 bases, the J end by 6 bases, with 11 bases between. In germline, CDR1 is MGHRA, CDR2 YSYEKL. CDR3 length: 13 amino acids. CDR3 bases: TGCGCCAGCAGCACTGGGACTCCCAATGAGCAGTTCTTC. Translating gives CASSTGTPNEQFF.

The J gene is TRBJ2-7, the V gene TRBV6-5; 15 nucleotides line up with TRBD2. Losses at the gene ends were 6 bases for V and 4 bases for J; bases not matched to a gene: 4. The CDR3 length is 15 residues. Germline CDR1 and CDR2: MNHEY and SVGAGI. CDR3 in amino acids: CASRTGTSGGYEQYF. The CDR3 bases are TGTGCCAGCAGGACCGGGACTAGCGGGGGGTACGAGCAGTACTTC.

The J gene is TRBJ2-1, the V gene TRBV7-9; weak D call: TRBD1 (6 bases). This CDR3 spans 15 amino acids. The germline CDR1 and CDR2 sequences are SEHNR and FQNEAQ (reference sequence). The V end lost 2 bases, the J end lost 6 bases, and 14 bases lay between the germline ends. CDR3 nucleotides: TGTGCCAGCAGCTTAATGTGGGGGCTGGGCAATGAGCAGTTCTTC. This encodes CASSLMWGLGNEQFF.

V usage is TRBV30 and J usage is TRBJ1-1; no reliable D call. CDR3 length: 13 residues. CDR1 is GTSNPN and CDR2 is SVGIG in the germline V gene (reference sequence). V was cut by 2 bases and J by 0 bases, with 7 bases left in between. CDR3 coding DNA: TGTGCCTGGAGTCTACACTTGAACACTGAAGCTTTCTTT. Its translation is CAWSLHLNTEAFF.

The rearrangement joins TRBV30 to TRBJ1-5; no definite D call. V was cut by 0 bases and J by 3 bases, with 6 bases left in between. Germline values: CDR1 GTSNPN, CDR2 SVGIG (reference sequence). The CDR3 sequence is 13 residues long. The CDR3 region has the DNA TGTGCCTGGAGTGTACTGGTCAATCAGCCCCAGCATTTT. Protein: CAWSVLVNQPQHF.

The chain employs TRBV27 and TRBJ2-5; possible D gene TRBD1, 6 bases. V was clipped by 5 bases and J by 5 bases, with 18 bases between them. Germline V lookup: CDR1 MNHEY, CDR2 SMNVEV (reference sequence). The CDR3 extends over 15 amino acids. The CDR3 nucleotides read TGTGCCAGCAGTACAGGGATGGGGCTGCGGGAGACCCAGTACTTC. It specifies CASSTGMGLRETQYF.

In its sample, this clone was seen many times. V gene TRBV19 combines with J gene TRBJ2-5; 11 bases map to TRBD2. V shed 1 base, J shed 5 bases, and the junction held 6 bases outside the gene matches. Per the germline V gene, CDR1 is LNHDA and CDR2 is SQIVND (reference sequence). The CDR3 sequence is 16 residues long. CDR3 region: CASSIAGLAGGETQYF. The CDR3 nucleotides are TGTGCCAGTAGTATAGCGGGCCTAGCGGGAGGCGAGACCCAGTACTTC.

The gene calls are TRBV7-9 and TRBJ2-7; D possibly corresponds to TRBD2 (5 bases). V was cut by 5 bases and J by 7 bases, with 18 bases left in between. This CDR3 comprises 14 residues. Per the germline V gene, CDR1 is SEHNR and CDR2 is FQNEAQ (reference sequence). Written as DNA, the CDR3 is TGTGCCAGCAGCCGAGACTCTAGTCAGCGGGAGCAGTACTTC. Protein product: CASSRDSSQREQYF.

The V call is TRBV14, the J call TRBJ1-4; a possible D gene is TRBD1 (6 bases). CDR3 length: 16 residues. CDR1 and CDR2 (germline): SGHDN, FVKESK. The ends were cut back, 0 bases at V and 10 bases at J, with 18 bases in the middle. The CDR3 region is CASSQDVRTDGGKLFF. CDR3 DNA: TGTGCCAGCAGCCAAGATGTCCGGACAGATGGGGGAAAACTGTTTTTT.

V is TRBV19 and J is TRBJ1-5; 8 bases are shared with TRBD1. Germline CDR1 LNHDA, CDR2 SQIVND (reference sequence). Losses at the gene ends were 5 bases for V and 6 bases for J; bases not matched to a gene: 9. The CDR3 loop spans 15 amino acids. CDR3 sequence (DNA): TGTGCCAGTAGTCGCAGTACAGGGGGAGGTCAGCCCCAGCATTTT. Translating it yields CASSRSTGGGQPQHF.

This rearrangement joins TRBV6-6 to TRBJ1-2; 7 positions agree with TRBD1. Germline assignment: CDR1 MNHNY and CDR2 SVGAGI (reference sequence). The J segment lost 2 bases and the V segment lost 6 bases, leaving 9 bases of the junction unmatched. There are 15 residues in the CDR3. CDR3 sequence (DNA): TGTGCCAGCAGATTACCCGGGACAGCCAACTATGGCTACACCTTC. Its translation: CASRLPGTANYGYTF.

The J gene is TRBJ2-7, the V gene TRBV3-1 (or the pseudogene TRBV3-2), with TRBD1 as a possible D gene (6 bases). Germline V gene sequence: CDR1 LGHDT, CDR2 YNNKEL (reference sequence). The V and J ends lost 4 bases and 0 bases respectively, with 13 bases between them. The CDR3 runs to 15 residues. CDR3 in DNA: TGTGCCAGCAGCCGAAGGACAGCGATCTCCTACGAGCAGTACGTC. It yields the protein CASSRRTAISYEQYV.

This clone was seen a single time. The DNA for the CDR3 is TGTGCCAGCAGCCCACAGGGGTCCACTGAAGCTTTCTTT. Residues: CASSPQGSTEAFF. J is TRBJ1-1 and V is TRBV7-9; TRBD1 agrees at 7 bases. The J segment lost 4 bases and the V segment lost 5 bases, leaving 4 bases of the junction unmatched. The CDR3 has 13 residues. From germline, CDR1 is SEHNR and CDR2 FQNEAQ (reference sequence).

The chain is built from TRBV7-3 and TRBJ2-3; 8 nucleotides match TRBD2. Looked up from germline, CDR1 is SGHTA and CDR2 is FQGTGA. This CDR3 has 15 residues. Germline trimming cut 4 bases from V and 0 bases from J; bases unmatched to any gene: 3. The CDR3, as DNA: TGTGCCAGCAGCTCGCGGGGGGCTAGCACAGATACGCAGTATTTT. Amino acids: CASSSRGASTDTQYF.

CDR3 protein: CASSTQENTEAFF. CDR3 DNA sequence: TGTGCCAGCAGCACCCAGGAGAACACTGAAGCTTTCTTT. This chain uses TRBV11-2 with TRBJ1-1, with D hard to call. Trimming shortened V by 5 bases and J by 1 base, and 8 bases separated the two germline ends. Germline CDR1 SGHAT, CDR2 FQNNGV. The CDR3 has 13 amino acids.

This sequence joins TRBV12-3 or TRBV12-4 and TRBJ2-7; D gene ambiguous. V was clipped by 3 bases and J by 5 bases, with 5 bases between them. The CDR3 has 11 residues. The DNA for the CDR3 is TGTGCCAGCAGTTTGTACAACGAGCAGTACGTC. Amino acids: CASSLYNEQYV.

This clone has just a few counts. The J gene is TRBJ2-7, the V gene TRBV25-1; TRBD1 might be the D (6 bases). The CDR3 covers 12 residues. Germline CDR1 and CDR2: MGHDK and SYGVNS. V was pared by 6 bases and J by 6 bases, with 12 bases between. CDR3 sequence reads: CASRAMDSEQYF. CDR3 DNA sequence: TGTGCCAGCAGAGCTATGGACAGCGAGCAGTACTTC.

V gene TRBV28 combines with J gene TRBJ2-7, with D maybe TRBD1 (5 bases). Trimming took 1 base from V and 0 from J, leaving 7 bases between them. Germline CDR1 and CDR2: MDHEN and SYDVKM. The CDR3 loop spans 14 amino acids. Here the CDR3 DNA reads TGTGCCAGCAGTTTATCAGACAGCTCCTACGAGCAGTACTTC. Translating it yields CASSLSDSSYEQYF.

This clone was counted a single time. The genes are TRBV4-1 and TRBJ1-1, with D uncertain. Germline-derived CDR1 and CDR2 are MGHRA and YSYEKL. Trimming took off 5 bases at V and 4 bases at J, with 17 bases between the two ends. This CDR3 region has 15 residues. CDR3: CASSTPDLRGTEAFF. In nucleotides, the CDR3 is TGCGCCAGCAGCACACCTGATCTGCGGGGCACTGAAGCTTTCTTT.

J is TRBJ1-2 and V is TRBV2, with a weak D call TRBD1 (5 bases). The CDR3 runs 11 residues. Germline CDR1 SNHLY, CDR2 FYNNEI. Trimming cost V 11 bases and J 4 bases, with 11 bases left between them. The CDR3 DNA is TGTGCCGCCAGGGTTTCCTATGGCTACACCTTC. It encodes CAARVSYGYTF.

The genes are TRBV6-5 and TRBJ2-3, with D possibly TRBD1 on 5 matching bases. V lost 0 bases and J lost 0, with 10 bases in between. Looked up from germline, CDR1 is MNHEY and CDR2 is SVGAGI. The CDR3 totals 16 residues. Here the CDR3 DNA reads TGTGCCAGCAGTTACTCGGGGCACCTTAGCACAGATACGCAGTATTTT. It yields the protein CASSYSGHLSTDTQYF.

The chain has TRBV12-5 and TRBJ1-1; D may be TRBD1 (5 bases). CDR1 is LGHNT and CDR2 is FRNRAP in the germline V gene. V lost 5 bases to trimming and J lost 2 bases, with 9 bases between them. The length of the CDR3 is 13 residues. CDR3 region: CASGAGPNTEAFF. CDR3 nucleotide sequence: TGTGCTAGTGGTGCGGGACCCAACACTGAAGCTTTCTTT.

The rearrangement links TRBV12-5 to TRBJ1-5; a possible D gene is TRBD1 (6 bases). Germline values: CDR1 LGHNT, CDR2 FRNRAP. CDR3 size: 16 residues. Between the trimmed V and J ends, which lost 5 bases and 0 bases, there was a span of 14 bases. Here the CDR3 reads CASGAGGGNSNQPQHF. The DNA for the CDR3 is TGTGCTAGTGGTGCGGGAGGGGGGAATAGCAATCAGCCCCAGCATTTT. The full variable domain, with the rest looked up from reference TRBV12-5 and TRBJ1-5, is DARVTQTPRHKVTEMGQEVTMRCQPILGHNTVFWYRQTMMQGLELLAYFRNRAPLDDSGMPKDRFSAEMPDATLATLKIQPSEPRDSAVYFCASGAGGGNSNQPQHFGDGTRLSIL.

The chain uses TRBV15 and TRBJ2-3, with 8 bases that match TRBD2. The CDR3 loop spans 16 amino acids. The germline V gene encodes CDR1 LNHNV and CDR2 YYDKDF (reference sequence). V gave up 0 bases and J gave up 4 bases; unmatched junction bases: 6. CDR3: CATSRETAGEADTQYF. The CDR3 DNA sequence: TGTGCCACCAGCAGAGAGACAGCGGGAGAGGCAGATACGCAGTATTTT.

The chain employs TRBV27 and TRBJ1-2; a weak D match, TRBD1 (6 bases). Deletions cut 6 bases from V and 8 bases from J, with 16 bases between. Germline CDR1 MNHEY, CDR2 SMNVEV (reference sequence). The CDR3 has 13 residues. The CDR3 protein is CASRRSGTHGYTF. The CDR3 nucleotides are TGTGCCAGCAGGCGGTCCGGGACACACGGCTACACCTTC.

V gene TRBV19 combines with J gene TRBJ2-1; 10 bases are shared with TRBD2. CDR3 length equals 15 residues. V gave up 6 bases and J gave up 6 bases; unmatched junction bases: 8. The germline V gene encodes CDR1 LNHDA and CDR2 SQIVND (reference sequence). The CDR3 here is CASRVSGRPANEQFF. The CDR3 nucleotides are TGTGCCAGTAGGGTTAGCGGGAGGCCGGCCAATGAGCAGTTCTTC.